This T cell receptor (beta chain) derives from a study of cytomegalovirus exposure and HLA in healthy donors. The study ran its PCR with 60 Vbeta and 13 Jbeta primers. TCRdb's copy holds only in-frame clones and misses some; the assay was immunoSEQ multiplex PCR. This table holds 150,000 to 200,000 clones, 82% found once. This clone has just one count. This CDR3 is 13 amino acids long. CDR1 is SGHTA and CDR2 is FQGNSA in the germline V gene. V was clipped by 3 bases and J by 6 bases; unmatched bases: 4. J is TRBJ2-7 and V is TRBV7-2; 8 nucleotides line up with TRBD1. The source is a girl aged 10 to 17 in good health and CMV-seropositive. Sequenced sample: PBMCs. Here the CDR3 DNA reads TGTGCCAGCAGCTTTCAGGGGGCGCGCGAGCAGTACTTC. It encodes CASSFQGAREQYF.